This T cell receptor (beta chain) stems from a study of Ad26.COV2.S vaccination and SARS-CoV-2 variants. Study in general: Ad26.COV2.S, an intramuscular injection, was given once or twice 56 days apart.

Using immunoSEQ multiplex PCR, the repertoire was profiled, and TCRdb retains in-frame clones only, with some absent. The sample has 250,000 to 300,000 clones; 80% to 90% are singletons. This clone was seen once. Treatment given: about 20 received Ad26.COV2.S at low or high dose, single or two shots; about 5 received placebo; per-sample allocation not given. Day 63 following the first vaccine or placebo injection was when the samples were taken. An Ad26 vector expressing Wuhan-strain SARS-CoV-2 spike served as the vaccine. The receptor was derived from a person aged 18-65 years who received the Ad26.COV2.S COVID-19 vaccine or a placebo. The source was peripheral blood, collected in a trial of Ad26.COV2.S vaccine versus placebo.

The chain's CDR3 is CASSTETGHGYTF. The CDR3 DNA reads as TGTGCCAGCAGCACAGAGACAGGGCATGGCTACACCTTC. The chain employs TRBV7-9 and TRBJ1-2, with 7 nucleotides matching TRBD1. The CDR3 is made up of 13 amino acids. The V segment lost 5 bases and the J segment 6 bases; nucleotides outside the gene matches: 6. Germline values: CDR1 SEHNR, CDR2 FQNEAQ (reference sequence).